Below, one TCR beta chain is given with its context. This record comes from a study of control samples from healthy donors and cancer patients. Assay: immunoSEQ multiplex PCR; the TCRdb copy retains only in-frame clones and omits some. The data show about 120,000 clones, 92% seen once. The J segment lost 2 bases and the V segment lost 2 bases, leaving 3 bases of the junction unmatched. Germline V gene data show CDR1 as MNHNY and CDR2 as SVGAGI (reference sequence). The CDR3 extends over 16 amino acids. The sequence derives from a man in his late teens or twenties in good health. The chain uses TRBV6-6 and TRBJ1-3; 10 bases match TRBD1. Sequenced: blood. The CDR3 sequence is CASSYMGQGTGNTIYF. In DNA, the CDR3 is TGTGCCAGCAGTTACATGGGACAGGGGACTGGAAACACCATATATTTT.